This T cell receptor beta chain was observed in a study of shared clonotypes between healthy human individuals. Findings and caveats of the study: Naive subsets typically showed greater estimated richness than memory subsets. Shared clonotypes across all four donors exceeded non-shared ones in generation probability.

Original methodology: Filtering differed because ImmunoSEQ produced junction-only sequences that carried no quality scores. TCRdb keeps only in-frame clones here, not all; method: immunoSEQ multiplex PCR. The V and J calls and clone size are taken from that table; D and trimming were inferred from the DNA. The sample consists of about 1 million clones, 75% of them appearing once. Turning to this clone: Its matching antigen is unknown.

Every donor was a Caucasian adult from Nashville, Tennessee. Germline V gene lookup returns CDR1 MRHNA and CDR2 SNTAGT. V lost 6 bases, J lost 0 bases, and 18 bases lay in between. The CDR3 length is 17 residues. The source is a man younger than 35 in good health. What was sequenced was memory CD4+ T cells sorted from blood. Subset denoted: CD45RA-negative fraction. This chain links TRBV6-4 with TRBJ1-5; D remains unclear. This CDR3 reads CASSLPGQIYSNQPQHF. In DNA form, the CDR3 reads TGTGCCAGCAGCCTCCCGGGCCAGATATATAGCAATCAGCCCCAGCATTTT.